These T cell receptor beta chains were read from a single sample in a study of radiotherapy plus CTLA-4 blockade in lung cancer. Assay: immunoSEQ multiplex PCR; the TCRdb copy retains only in-frame clones and omits some. The sample yields about 31,000 clones, 70% to 80% seen once. The source material was peripheral blood, sampled from a patient treated with radiotherapy plus ipilimumab. The source of these receptors is a human donor with non-small cell lung cancer who had stable disease on radiotherapy plus ipilimumab. Each CDR3 is given with its conserved first and last residue. D genes are given only for firm matches. The listing skips clone size in some rows; elsewhere it reads once, few, many or a size class.

cdr3_aa	cdr3_nt	v_call	clone_size	d_call	j_call
CASSSRSRSPNEKLFF	TGTGCCAGCAGTTCCCGGAGCCGGAGTCCTAATGAAAAACTGTTTTTT	TRBV6-5	.	.	TRBJ1-4
CATAVSGTGGYEQYF	TGTGCCACCGCGGTGTCCGGGACAGGGGGCTACGAGCAGTACTTC	TRBV7-9	.	TRBD1	TRBJ2-7
CATRRTDTFYGYTF	TGTGCCACCAGACGGACGGATACTTTTTATGGCTACACCTTC	TRBV19	.	.	TRBJ1-2
CASSEGMSQHF	TGTGCCAGCAGTGAAGGAATGTCTCAGCATTTT	TRBV6-1	.	.	TRBJ1-5
CASTQRETGELFF	TGTGCCAGTACCCAAAGGGAGACCGGGGAGCTGTTTTTT	TRBV19	few	.	TRBJ2-2
CASSPTGPNTEAFF	TGTGCCAGCAGTCCAACCGGGCCAAACACTGAAGCTTTCTTT	TRBV6-5	.	.	TRBJ1-1
CASSFGSGNTIYF	TGTGCCAGCAGCTTCGGCTCTGGAAACACCATATATTTT	TRBV5-4	few	.	TRBJ1-3
CASRGFGNTEAFF	TGTGCCAGCAGAGGGTTCGGGAACACTGAAGCTTTCTTT	TRBV21-1	.	.	TRBJ1-1
CASSVAGGPWNEQFF	TGTGCCAGCAGTGTAGCGGGGGGCCCTTGGAATGAGCAGTTCTTC	TRBV2	.	TRBD2	TRBJ2-1
CASSDSGGGNTDTQYF	TGTGCCAGCAGTGACTCCGGCGGGGGGAACACAGATACGCAGTATTTT	TRBV6-4	.	TRBD2	TRBJ2-3
CASSILVGQRGYTF	TGTGCCAGTAGTATATTGGTCGGACAGAGAGGCTACACCTTC	TRBV19	once	.	TRBJ1-2
CASSYILATEAFF	TGTGCCAGCAGTTACATCCTGGCAACTGAAGCTTTCTTT	TRBV6-5	.	.	TRBJ1-1
CASSVLGLAGGTDTQYF	TGTGCCAGCAGCGTACTGGGACTAGCGGGGGGCACAGATACGCAGTATTTT	TRBV9	.	TRBD2	TRBJ2-3
CASSPRQAEGELFF	TGTGCCAGCTCACCACGACAGGCCGAGGGGGAGCTGTTTTTT	TRBV18	.	.	TRBJ2-2
CASSSGGTGGYNEQFF	TGTGCCAGCAGCTCTGGAGGGACAGGAGGATACAATGAGCAGTTCTTC	TRBV7-2	.	TRBD1	TRBJ2-1
CASSLGTDTEAFF	TGTGCCAGCAGCTTGGGGACAGACACTGAAGCTTTCTTT	TRBV5-5	.	.	TRBJ1-1
CASSKERTGSSYEQYF	TGTGCCAGCAGCAAAGAAAGGACAGGGAGCTCCTACGAGCAGTACTTC	TRBV21-1	.	.	TRBJ2-7
CASSLQTSGGFDQPQHF	TGTGCCAGCAGTCTCCAAACCTCTGGGGGGTTCGATCAGCCCCAGCATTTT	TRBV28	.	.	TRBJ1-5
CASSPRGLLSNSPLHF	TGTGCCAGCAGTCCCCGAGGACTATTATCTAATTCACCCCTCCACTTT	TRBV28	.	.	TRBJ1-6
CASKDRPISNQPQHF	TGTGCCAGCAAAGATCGCCCCATTAGCAATCAGCCCCAGCATTTT	TRBV4-2	few	.	TRBJ1-5
CASSSGLQGADTQYF	TGTGCCAGCAGCTCGGGCCTCCAAGGGGCAGATACGCAGTATTTT	TRBV7-8	.	.	TRBJ2-3
CASRLMGGDTEAFF	TGTGCCAGCAGACTCATGGGGGGCGACACTGAAGCTTTCTTT	TRBV6-1	once	.	TRBJ1-1
CSVVGTFRLEAFF	TGCAGCGTTGTGGGGACCTTTAGACTCGAGGCTTTCTTT	TRBV29-1	once	.	TRBJ1-1
CASSEAGNTIYF	TGCGCCAGCAGCGAGGCGGGAAACACCATATATTTT	TRBV5-1	.	.	TRBJ1-3
CASSYSNPTDNEQFF	TGTGCCAGCAGTTACTCGAATCCGACAGACAATGAGCAGTTCTTC	TRBV6-5	.	.	TRBJ2-1
CASQAWGGGNQPQHF	TGCGCCAGCCAAGCGTGGGGCGGGGGTAATCAGCCCCAGCATTTT	TRBV10-2	.	.	TRBJ1-5
CAISEGDYHGYTF	TGTGCCATCAGTGAGGGAGACTACCATGGCTACACCTTC	TRBV10-3	.	.	TRBJ1-2
CASSRNLNTEAFF	TGTGCCAGTAGTAGAAACTTGAACACTGAAGCTTTCTTT	TRBV19	.	.	TRBJ1-1
CASSIGGSPLHF	TGTGCCAGTAGTATTGGGGGTTCACCCCTCCACTTT	TRBV19	few	.	TRBJ1-6
CASSRDYGASYEQYF	TGTGCCAGTAGCCGGGACTATGGGGCCTCCTACGAGCAGTACTTC	TRBV19	few	TRBD2	TRBJ2-7
CASSLVGGRGTDTQYF	TGTGCCAGCAGTTTAGTTGGGGGGAGGGGCACAGATACGCAGTATTTT	TRBV27	.	TRBD2	TRBJ2-3
CASSPSREPNTEAFF	TGTGCCAGCTCACCCTCCAGGGAGCCGAACACTGAAGCTTTCTTT	TRBV18	few	.	TRBJ1-1
CASSAPQGTGRTDTQYF	TGTGCCAGCAGCGCCCCCCAAGGGACAGGGAGGACAGATACGCAGTATTTT	TRBV9	few	TRBD1	TRBJ2-3
CASSPSSGASGETQYF	TGTGCCAGCAGCCCAAGTTCGGGGGCCTCAGGGGAGACCCAGTACTTC	TRBV4-2	.	.	TRBJ2-5
CASSPGQGGGQPQHF	TGTGCCAGCAGCCCAGGACAGGGCGGTGGTCAGCCCCAGCATTTT	TRBV11-3	.	TRBD1	TRBJ1-5
CASSPRRTTDTQYF	TGTGCCAGCAGCCCCCGGAGGACCACAGATACGCAGTATTTT	TRBV11-3	.	.	TRBJ2-3
CASSLLTSGGGTDTQYF	TGTGCCAGCAGCTTACTGACTAGCGGGGGAGGCACAGATACGCAGTATTTT	TRBV7-3	.	TRBD2	TRBJ2-3
CASSLVGRGQNYGYTF	TGTGCCAGCAGCTTAGTAGGAAGAGGACAAAACTATGGCTACACCTTC	TRBV7-2	.	.	TRBJ1-2
CASSLDGGHNSPLHF	TGTGCCAGCAGCTTAGATGGGGGGCATAATTCACCCCTCCACTTT	TRBV7-2	.	.	TRBJ1-6
CASSSEQGMHEKLFF	TGCGCCAGCAGCTCGGAGCAGGGGATGCATGAAAAACTGTTTTTT	TRBV5-1	.	.	TRBJ1-4
CASSETGDGSGELFF	TGTGCCAGCAGTGAAACGGGCGACGGCTCCGGGGAGCTGTTTTTT	TRBV6-1	medium-sized	.	TRBJ2-2
CASSPGQDNQPQHF	TGTGCCAGCAGCCCGGGACAGGACAATCAGCCCCAGCATTTT	TRBV6-1	.	TRBD1	TRBJ1-5
CASSYTGAYNEQFF	TGTGCCAGCAGTTACACAGGGGCCTACAATGAGCAGTTCTTC	TRBV6-6	.	TRBD1	TRBJ2-1
CASSVAETFYEQYF	TGTGCCAGCAGCGTAGCTGAGACGTTTTACGAGCAGTACTTC	TRBV9	.	.	TRBJ2-7
CASSLLGVPAAFF	TGTGCCAGCAGCTTGTTAGGAGTTCCCGCAGCTTTCTTT	TRBV7-9	.	.	TRBJ1-1
CASRAAGGGGYTF	TGTGCCAGCCGAGCCGCAGGGGGGGGTGGCTACACCTTC	TRBV6-5	.	TRBD1	TRBJ1-2
CSVAVIGNTIYF	TGCAGCGTTGCAGTGATTGGAAACACCATATATTTT	TRBV29-1	.	.	TRBJ1-3
CASSLLVGGYEQYF	TGTGCCAGCAGCCTGTTAGTAGGGGGCTACGAGCAGTACTTC	TRBV11-2	.	.	TRBJ2-7
CASSPGGDQPQHF	TGTGCCAGCAGCCCAGGGGGGGATCAGCCCCAGCATTTT	TRBV9	.	TRBD1	TRBJ1-5
CASSPRGQYGYTF	TGTGCCAGCTCACCCAGGGGGCAATATGGCTACACCTTC	TRBV18	once	TRBD1	TRBJ1-2
CASSLGRGPYQPQHF	TGTGCCAGCAGCTTAGGCCGAGGACCGTATCAGCCCCAGCATTTT	TRBV13	.	.	TRBJ1-5
CASSYSAGAWDSPLHF	TGTGCCAGCAGTTACTCGGCGGGGGCTTGGGATTCACCCCTCCACTTT	TRBV6-5	.	.	TRBJ1-6